This TCR beta chain came from a study of shared clonotypes between healthy human individuals. Study-wide context: Samples came from two female and a few male donors aged 18 to 49. Three plates each covered CD4 naive and memory; CD8 naive two, CD8 memory one. Study conclusions and caveats: The study found lower generation probabilities in non-shared clonotypes than in those shared by all four donors.

For sorted subsets, 200 ng DNA per replicate equaled approximately 30,000 T cell genomes. Sequencing used immunoSEQ multiplex PCR; TCRdb keeps in-frame clones, though not all of them. This table holds about 680,000 clones, 92% found once. As regards this clone: What it binds is not known.

Germline CDR1 and CDR2: SEHNR and FQNEAQ (reference sequence). The CDR3 is made up of 13 amino acids. V was clipped by 4 bases and J by 4 bases, with 11 bases between them. CD45RO-negative cells were positively selected for CCR7, leaving out terminally differentiated effector memory CD45RA+ cells. The V call is TRBV7-9, the J call TRBJ2-7, with D hard to call. Sequenced material: naive CD8+ T cells sorted from blood. The source is a man aged 25 to 40 in good health. The CDR3 here is CASSSPDGYEQYF. In DNA form, the CDR3 reads TGTGCCAGCAGCTCACCCGACGGATACGAGCAGTACTTC.